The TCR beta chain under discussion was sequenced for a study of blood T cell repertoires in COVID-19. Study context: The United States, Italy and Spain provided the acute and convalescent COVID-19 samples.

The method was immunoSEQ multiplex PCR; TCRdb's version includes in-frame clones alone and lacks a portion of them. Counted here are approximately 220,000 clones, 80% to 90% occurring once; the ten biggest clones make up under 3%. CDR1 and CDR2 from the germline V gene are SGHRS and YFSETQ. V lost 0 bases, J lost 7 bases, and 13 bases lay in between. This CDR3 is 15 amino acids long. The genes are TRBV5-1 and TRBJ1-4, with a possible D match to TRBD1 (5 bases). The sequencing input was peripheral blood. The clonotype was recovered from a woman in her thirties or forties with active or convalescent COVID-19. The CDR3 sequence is CASSLARQGFEKLFF. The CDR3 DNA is TGCGCCAGCAGCTTGGCCCGGCAGGGTTTTGAAAAACTGTTTTTT. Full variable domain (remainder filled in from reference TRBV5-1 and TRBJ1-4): KAGVTQTPRYLIKTRGQQVTLSCSPISGHRSVSWYQQTPGQGLQFLFEYFSETQRNKGNFPGRFSGRQFSNSRSEMNVSTLELGDSALYLCASSLARQGFEKLFFGSGTQLSVL.